This T cell receptor (beta chain) was recovered during a study of T cell responses to AZD1222 COVID-19 vaccine (dated by TCRdb to the early 2020s). With respect to the entire study: A total of about 230 trial participants underwent TCR sequencing, of whom approximately 210 received two doses of AZD1222 and some 26 received two doses of the MenACWY control vaccine. Enrollment into the trials was organized by age into subgroups of 18-55, 56-69 and 70-plus years, and those subgroups contained roughly 140, 27 and 60 TCR-sequenced participants, respectively.

The CDR3 goes from the cysteine to the phenylalanine over 16 residues. Just CDR3 DNA is preserved here, 48 bases in frame from base 1. The germline V gene (reference sequence) yields LNHNV for CDR1 and YYDKDF for CDR2. V loses 0 bases of germline sequence and J loses 0 bases, and the interval between the two ends is 9 bases. The CDR3 regions of human TCRbeta chains were analyzed by immunosequencing. As for the original processing: Repertoire TCRs were checked for matches against a reference library of SARS-CoV-2-specific TCRs that had been generated using the MIRA antigen-specificity platform. Breadth was defined as the fraction of unique TCRs that were SARS-CoV-2-associated. Depth was defined as the fraction of total T cells that were SARS-CoV-2-associated. Each spike-specific TCR was assigned to its reactive spike region and to a CD4 or CD8 class using the MIRA data. Log10-transformed breadth and depth values were compared by one-way ANOVA with Sidak's multiple comparisons tests. TCRdb took this table from immuneACCESS and kept in-frame rearrangements with V and J called. Such tables lack part of the clones; where checked against another copy, unresolved V genes explain under half of the gap, and the rest is unexplained. V, J and clone size are taken as reported in that table, and D and trimming were inferred from the DNA itself. In all, the sample holds 90,000 to 100,000 clones, and around 85% of those were seen once. The ten largest clones add up to over 12% of the sample.

This specimen's time point label, per the study, means: about 28 days (+/-7) after the second vaccine dose. AZD1222 recipients given second doses at about 4 weeks or at about 12 weeks were pooled, since spike-specific TCR depth and breadth were not found to differ between the two schedules. Vaccinee samples came from UK trials COV001 and COV002, including a single-blind randomized controlled phase 2/3 trial of AZD1222 (ChAdOx1 nCoV-19) in healthy adults. Trial participant PBMC samples were collected at day 0 and day 28 after the second dose for TCRbeta chain sequencing. A note on this clone: Which antigen it targets is not known. No much larger clonotype is one base removed from it; base qualities were not supplied.

The full study reports these points: Participants were mostly white British, with more females than males. The authors suggested clonal diversity may have been underestimated. Conclusions about previously exposed vaccinees are limited because only six or seven AZD1222 recipients were SARS-CoV-2 seropositive at baseline. After two AZD1222 doses, spike-specific TCR breadth and depth were significantly higher than at day 0 and than in MenACWY recipients. Because no day 14 peak-response samples were available, repertoires were characterized only after the peak T cell response. Reportedly, close to half of the unique spike-specific TCRs recognized epitopes lying outside the regions that are mutated in the B.1.351 and B.1.1.7 variants. In the small 56-69-year group, the increase in depth fell short of significance, most likely because of low power. The whole spike protein was spanned by vaccine-associated CD4 TCRs, and dominant responses were seen in regions 160-218 and 743-854.

The material sequenced was peripheral blood, taken 28 days after the second AZD1222 dose. The rearrangement combines TRBV15 with TRBJ1-3; matching of 5 bases hints at TRBD1 as the D gene. The sequence was obtained from an adult who received the AZD1222 COVID-19 vaccine. The CDR3 here reads CATSRDKGASGNTIYF. The DNA reads as follows: TGTGCCACCAGCAGAGATAAAGGGGCCTCTGGAAACACCATATATTTT.